Following are 5 T cell receptor beta chains from one sample sequenced in a study of blood T cell repertoires in COVID-19. This table comes from immunoSEQ multiplex PCR, and its TCRdb copy is limited to in-frame clones, with some not included. The table has under 200,000 clones, 84% seen once. Sequenced sample: PBMCs or T cells enriched from blood (not recorded which). These receptors originate from a woman in her twenties or thirties who had been exposed to COVID-19.

The J gene is TRBJ2-5, the V gene TRBV7-9; 8 bases match TRBD1. There are 16 residues in the CDR3. The J segment lost 4 bases and the V segment lost 7 bases, leaving 14 bases of the junction unmatched. Germline CDR1 reads SEHNR; CDR2 reads FQNEAQ (reference sequence). CDR3 in DNA: TGTGCCAGCAATTCCGGACAGGGAGGAAGTCCAGAGACCCAGTACTTC. It is translated as CASNSGQGGSPETQYF.

The chain couples TRBV2 to TRBJ2-5, with a weak D call TRBD2 (6 bases). The germline CDR1 and CDR2 sequences are SNHLY and FYNNEI. V gave up 5 bases and J gave up 0 bases, with 13 bases separating them. This CDR3 region has 15 residues. CDR3 nucleotide sequence: TGTGCCAGCAGTAGGACTACCAGAAACCAAGAGACCCAGTACTTC. This gives the protein CASSRTTRNQETQYF.

CDR3 nucleotides: TGTGCCAGCAGCTTAGGTCGAGGGTACGGTGGCTATGGCTACACCTTC. Protein sequence: CASSLGRGYGGYGYTF. This sequence joins TRBV7-2 and TRBJ1-2, with D unclear. The length of the CDR3 is 16 residues. The V and J ends lost 1 base and 4 bases respectively, with 16 bases between them. Per the germline V gene, CDR1 is SGHTA and CDR2 is FQGNSA.

The chain uses TRBV19 and TRBJ1-1; 12 positions agree with TRBD1. V was clipped by 4 bases and J by 4 bases; unmatched bases: 4. CDR3 size: 15 residues. Germline-derived CDR1 and CDR2 are LNHDA and SQIVND (reference sequence). The CDR3 DNA reads TGTGCCAGTAGTAAGGGACAGGGGGCTCCCACTGAAGCTTTCTTT. Translated: CASSKGQGAPTEAFF.

The gene calls are TRBV9 and TRBJ1-2, with TRBD1 matching 9 bases. The CDR3 loop spans 17 amino acids. Germline trimming cut 1 base from V and 2 bases from J; bases unmatched to any gene: 9. Per the germline V gene, CDR1 is SGDLS and CDR2 is YYNGEE. CDR3 region: CASSVNPGQGRNYGYTF. Here the CDR3 DNA reads TGTGCCAGCAGCGTAAACCCCGGACAGGGGCGAAACTATGGCTACACCTTC. Using reference TRBV9 and TRBJ1-2 for the parts outside the CDR3, the full variable domain is DSGVTQTPKHLITATGQRVTLRCSPRSGDLSVYWYQQSLDQGLQFLIQYYNGEERAKGNILERFSAQQFPDLHSELNLSSLELGDSALYFCASSVNPGQGRNYGYTFGSGTRLTVV.